Listed here are 17 T cell receptor beta chains from one sample, sequenced in a study of CD8 T cells in Susac syndrome. Random hexamers primed reverse transcription of about 0.45 to 1 ug RNA. TCRdb ran MiXCR on the immunoSEQ multiplex PCR reads and lists one entry per CDR3 protein. The sample holds approximately 79,000 distinct CDR3 sequences, over 85% seen once. Sequencing input: CD8+ T cells from PBMCs. These receptors came from a human donor with Susac syndrome.

The chain couples TRBV12-3 or TRBV12-4 to TRBJ2-3; 7 bases align to TRBD2. This CDR3 is built from 17 residues. Losses at the gene ends were 4 bases for V and 0 bases for J; bases not matched to a gene: 10. In DNA, the CDR3 is TGTGCCAGCAGTTCTTCCCCTAGCGGAGTTAGCACAGATACGCAGTATTTT. Its translation: CASSSSPSGVSTDTQYF.

The count of this clonotype is one. The chain is built from TRBV7-9 and TRBJ2-5; perhaps D is TRBD1 or TRBD2 (5 bases each). V lost 3 bases and J 5 bases, leaving 16 bases between the germline ends. The CDR3 is 15 amino acids. Germline V gives CDR1 SEHNR, CDR2 FQNEAQ (reference sequence). CDR3 DNA: TGTGCCAGCAGCTTGTCAGCGGCCAGGGCTGAGACCCAGTACTTC. This sequence encodes CASSLSAARAETQYF.

Here the CDR3 DNA reads TGTGCCAGCAGCCCAGGGGTAGGCTACACCTTC. This translates into CASSPGVGYTF. The V gene is TRBV7-9, the J gene TRBJ1-2; the D gene is possibly TRBD1 (6 bases). Germline CDR1 is SEHNR and CDR2 is FQNEAQ (reference sequence). The ends were cut back, 5 bases at V and 8 bases at J, with 9 bases in the middle. The CDR3 loop spans 11 amino acids.

The chain links TRBV7-9 to TRBJ2-5; 10 nucleotides match TRBD1. The CDR3 loop spans 14 amino acids. Looked up from germline, CDR1 is SEHNR and CDR2 is FQNEAQ (reference sequence). V was pared by 5 bases and J by 5 bases, with 5 bases of the junction left unmatched. Here the CDR3 reads CASSPDRGLETQYF. The CDR3 DNA sequence: TGTGCCAGCAGCCCCGACAGGGGGCTTGAGACCCAGTACTTC.

The CDR3 region has the DNA TGTGCCAGCAGCCAAGCCTGGGAACGGGGCTACACCTTC. Protein product: CASSQAWERGYTF. V and J are TRBV4-2 and TRBJ1-2; D uncertain. This CDR3 comprises 13 residues. V was cut by 1 base and J by 8 bases, with 11 bases left in between. Per the germline V gene, CDR1 is LGHNA and CDR2 is YNFKEQ.

J is TRBJ2-1 and V is TRBV2, with D perhaps TRBD2 (5 bases). With 3 bases removed from V and 5 bases from J, the gap between germline ends came to 14 bases. CDR1 SNHLY and CDR2 FYNNEI come from the germline V gene. This CDR3 has 15 residues. The CDR3 DNA reads TGTGCCAGCAGTGATTCGAGGGATTGGAACAATGAGCAGTTCTTC. Amino acids: CASSDSRDWNNEQFF.

V usage is TRBV30 and J usage is TRBJ2-2, with no clear D. The CDR3 is 14 residues long. V lost 0 bases to trimming and J lost 2 bases, with 7 bases between them. The germline gives CDR1 GTSNPN, CDR2 SVGIG (reference sequence). The CDR3 region is CAWSVLANTGELFF. CDR3 bases: TGTGCCTGGAGTGTACTGGCTAACACCGGGGAGCTGTTTTTT.

The gene calls are TRBV9 and TRBJ2-1, with 9 bases fitting TRBD2. The V segment lost 0 bases and the J segment 2 bases; nucleotides outside the gene matches: 3. Germline-derived CDR1 and CDR2 are SGDLS and YYNGEE. The length of the CDR3 is 16 residues. This CDR3 reads CASSVARGGPYNEQFF. The CDR3 nucleotides are TGTGCCAGCAGCGTAGCGCGGGGGGGGCCCTACAATGAGCAGTTCTTC.

The chain joins TRBV4-2 to TRBJ2-3, with 10 bases matching TRBD2. Unmatched junction bases numbered 5, after V lost 7 bases and J lost 4 bases. Germline lookup yields CDR1 LGHNA and CDR2 YNFKEQ. The CDR3 consists of 14 residues. Here the CDR3 DNA reads TGTGCCAGCAAGCGGGGGGGCCCCGCAGATACGCAGTATTTT. It specifies CASKRGGPADTQYF.

The chain recombines TRBV3-1 with TRBJ1-1; 8 bases are a match to TRBD1. The CDR3 length is 15 residues. Per germline, CDR1 LGHDT and CDR2 YNNKEL (reference sequence). Trimming cost V 1 base and J 5 bases; bases outside gene matches: 6. CDR3 in amino acids: CASSQGVTGETEAFF. The CDR3 bases are TGTGCCAGCAGCCAAGGAGTGACAGGGGAAACTGAAGCTTTCTTT.

This chain links TRBV28 with TRBJ2-5; D gene unclear. The ends were cut back, 6 bases at V and 1 base at J, with 12 bases in the middle. Germline V gives CDR1 MDHEN, CDR2 SYDVKM. The CDR3 is 14 residues long. The CDR3 region is CASSRDGRQETQYF. In DNA form, the CDR3 reads TGTGCCAGCAGCCGCGATGGGCGCCAAGAGACCCAGTACTTC. Looking up the rest from reference TRBV28 and TRBJ2-5 gives the full variable domain: DVKVTQSSRYLVKRTGEKVFLECVQDMDHENMFWYRQDPGLGLRLIYFSYDVKMKEKGDIPEGYSVSREKKERFSLILESASTNQTSMYLCASSRDGRQETQYFGPGTRLLVL.

The chain is built from TRBV28 and TRBJ2-5; D is possibly TRBD1 (6 bases). Germline CDR1 is MDHEN and CDR2 is SYDVKM. The CDR3 extends over 16 amino acids. The V end was cut by 4 bases, the J end by 3 bases, with 18 bases between. The CDR3: CASSWQGRDVEETQYF. The CDR3 bases are TGTGCCAGCAGTTGGCAGGGGCGAGATGTTGAAGAGACCCAGTACTTC.

The J gene is TRBJ2-1, the V gene TRBV6-2 or TRBV6-3; D is unresolved. CDR1 and CDR2 from the germline V gene are MNHEY and SVGEGT. V was trimmed by 2 bases and J by 7 bases, leaving 12 bases between them. CDR3 size: 14 residues. The CDR3 sequence: CASSYGGLGNEQFF. The DNA for the CDR3 is TGTGCCAGCAGTTACGGTGGTCTCGGGAATGAGCAGTTCTTC.

The V and J genes are TRBV9 and TRBJ1-1; 10 bases align to TRBD1. Germline CDR1 and CDR2: SGDLS and YYNGEE. The CDR3 is made up of 12 amino acids. Trimming took 4 bases from V and 8 from J; bases not matched to a gene: 2. The CDR3 is CASSPGQGEAFF. The CDR3, as DNA: TGTGCCAGCAGCCCGGGACAGGGGGAAGCTTTCTTT. Together with reference TRBV9 and TRBJ1-1, the CDR3 gives the full variable domain: DSGVTQTPKHLITATGQRVTLRCSPRSGDLSVYWYQQSLDQGLQFLIQYYNGEERAKGNILERFSAQQFPDLHSELNLSSLELGDSALYFCASSPGQGEAFFGQGTRLTVV.

The table lists this clonotype with a few counts. The junction does not match germline at one end; this may be a read error. The chain is built from TRBV14 and TRBJ1-1, with D unclear. The length of the CDR3 is 13 residues. From germline, CDR1 is SGHDN and CDR2 FVKESK. In DNA form, the CDR3 reads TGTGCCAGCAGTCAAGGACCGAACACTGAAGCTTTCTTT. Protein product: CASSQGPNTEAFF.

This chain uses TRBV7-9 with TRBJ1-2, with D possibly TRBD1 on 5 matching bases. Trimming shortened V by 5 bases and J by 6 bases, and 22 bases separated the two germline ends. The germline gives CDR1 SEHNR, CDR2 FQNEAQ (reference sequence). CDR3 length: 16 residues. The CDR3 is CASSPRGVQGGHGYTF. The CDR3 DNA is TGTGCCAGCAGCCCTCGAGGGGTCCAGGGAGGACATGGCTACACCTTC.

This chain uses TRBV29-1 with TRBJ1-6; D gene uncertain. The CDR3 is made up of 13 amino acids. In germline, CDR1 is SQVTM, CDR2 ANQGSEA. V was cut by 7 bases and J by 7 bases, with 14 bases left in between. The CDR3 spells CSAQVTWNSPLHF. The CDR3 DNA follows: TGCAGCGCCCAGGTTACTTGGAATTCACCCCTCCACTTT.